The subject of this entry is one T cell receptor (beta chain). Its target is not known. Germline V gene sequence: CDR1 MNHEY, CDR2 SVGAGI. The CDR3 is 15 residues long. The V gene lost 5 bases and the J gene lost 6 bases, with 17 bases spanning the gap. The sample originates from a study of cytomegalovirus exposure and HLA in healthy donors. The study ran its PCR with 60 Vbeta and 13 Jbeta primers. Only in-frame clones appear in the TCRdb table, and some are missing; sequencing was by immunoSEQ multiplex PCR. The sample carries about 110,000 clones, 70% to 80% recorded once. General observations from the study: In a later analysis, around 18,000 TCR beta sequences were associated with HLA alleles at 0.05 false discovery rate. Later work found most CMV-associated TCR beta chains apparently HLA-restricted. Judged likely to be a sequencing artifact was a cluster of highly shared sequence variants.

The chain has TRBV6-5 and TRBJ2-1; TRBD1 might be the D (5 bases). This clonotype was sampled from a woman aged 18-30 years in good health and CMV-seropositive. The specimen was PBMCs. Written as DNA, the CDR3 is TGTGCCAGCAGTCAGGATGGGTTTAGGGGCAATGAGCAGTTCTTC. Protein: CASSQDGFRGNEQFF.